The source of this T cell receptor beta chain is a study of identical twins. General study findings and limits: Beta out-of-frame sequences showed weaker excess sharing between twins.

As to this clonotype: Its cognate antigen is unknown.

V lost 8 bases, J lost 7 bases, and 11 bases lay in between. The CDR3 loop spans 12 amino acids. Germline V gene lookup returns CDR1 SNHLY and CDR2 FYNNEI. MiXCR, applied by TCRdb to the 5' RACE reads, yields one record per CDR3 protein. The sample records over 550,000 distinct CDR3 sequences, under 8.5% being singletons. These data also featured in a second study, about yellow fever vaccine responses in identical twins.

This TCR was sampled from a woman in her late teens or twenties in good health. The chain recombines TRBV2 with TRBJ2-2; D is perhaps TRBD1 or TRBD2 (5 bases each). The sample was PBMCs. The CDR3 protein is CASSEGNGELFF. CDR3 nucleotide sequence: TGTGCCAGCTCTGAGGGGAACGGGGAGCTGTTTTTT.